This record concerns one T cell receptor (beta chain) sequence. The sample belongs to a study of T cells in Graves' hyperthyroidism and ophthalmopathy. RNA transcripts provided the source from which TCR beta CDR3 regions were amplified. During a first-round RT-PCR of the TCR CDR3, the HTBI primer set was used. TCRdb re-analysed the multiplex PCR reads in MiXCR, keeping a single row per CDR3 protein. The data show around 400,000 distinct CDR3 sequences, 15% to 19% seen once. Together with thyroid ultrasound, orbital computed tomography, serum thyroxine and TRAb, clinical symptoms were used for diagnoses. First hyperthyroidism diagnosis is when the blood sample was obtained, before any ophthalmopathy symptoms. Fresh peripheral blood, 8 to 10 ml, was the source of the PBMCs. Material for sequencing was blood. The TCR originated in a woman aged 18-30 years with Graves' hyperthyroidism that later progressed to Graves' ophthalmopathy.

The CDR3 is CASGGNRRSTNEKLFF. The CDR3 coding sequence is TGTGCCAGCGGCGGGAACCGACGGTCAACTAATGAAAAACTGTTTTTT. This chain joins TRBV25-1 and TRBJ1-4; the D is unclear. This CDR3 contains 16 residues. Trimming left V 8 bases short and J 0 bases short, with 16 bases between. The germline CDR1 and CDR2 sequences are MGHDK and SYGVNS. The complete variable domain, with remaining parts taken from reference TRBV25-1 and TRBJ1-4, reads EADIYQTPRYLVIGTGKKITLECSQTMGHDKMYWYQQDPGMELHLIHYSYGVNSTEKGDLSSESTVSRIRTEHFPLTLESARPSHTSQYLCASGGNRRSTNEKLFFGSGTQLSVL.